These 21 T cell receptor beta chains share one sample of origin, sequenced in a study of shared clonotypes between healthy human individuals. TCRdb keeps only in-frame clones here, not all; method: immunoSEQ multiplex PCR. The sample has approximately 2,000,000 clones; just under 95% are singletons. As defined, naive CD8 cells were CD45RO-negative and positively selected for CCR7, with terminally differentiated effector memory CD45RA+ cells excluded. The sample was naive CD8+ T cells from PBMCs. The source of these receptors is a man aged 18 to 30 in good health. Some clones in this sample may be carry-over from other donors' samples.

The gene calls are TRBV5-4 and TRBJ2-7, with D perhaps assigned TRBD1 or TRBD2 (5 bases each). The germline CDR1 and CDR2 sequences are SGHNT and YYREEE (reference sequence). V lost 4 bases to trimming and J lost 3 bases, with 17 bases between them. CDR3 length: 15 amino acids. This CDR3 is CASSLPGQGGYEQYF. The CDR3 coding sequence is TGTGCCAGCAGCCTCCCGGGGCAGGGCGGCTACGAGCAGTACTTC.

CDR3 bases: TGTGCCAGCAGACGAAAAGGTGGTATAGGACAGGGGGCATCCTACGAGCAGTACTTC. Amino acids: CASRRKGGIGQGASYEQYF. This chain connects TRBV27 to TRBJ2-7; the match to TRBD1 covers 11 bases. Germline V gene data show CDR1 as MNHEY and CDR2 as SMNVEV (reference sequence). CDR3 size: 19 residues. The junction had 17 bases not matched to a gene; V was cut back by 6 bases and J by 1 base.

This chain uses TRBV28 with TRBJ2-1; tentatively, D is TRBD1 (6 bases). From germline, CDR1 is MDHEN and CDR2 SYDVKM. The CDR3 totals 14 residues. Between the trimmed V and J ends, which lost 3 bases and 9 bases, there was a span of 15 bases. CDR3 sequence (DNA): TGTGCCAGCAGTTTGGACAGACCCGACAGTGAGCAGTTCTTC. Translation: CASSLDRPDSEQFF.

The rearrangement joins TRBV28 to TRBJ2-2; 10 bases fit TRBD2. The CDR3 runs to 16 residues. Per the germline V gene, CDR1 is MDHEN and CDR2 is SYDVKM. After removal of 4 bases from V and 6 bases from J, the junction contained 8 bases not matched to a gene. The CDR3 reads CASSSGLAASPGELFF. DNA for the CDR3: TGTGCCAGCAGTTCAGGACTAGCGGCTTCTCCCGGGGAGCTGTTTTTT. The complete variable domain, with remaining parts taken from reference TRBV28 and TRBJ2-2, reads DVKVTQSSRYLVKRTGEKVFLECVQDMDHENMFWYRQDPGLGLRLIYFSYDVKMKEKGDIPEGYSVSREKKERFSLILESASTNQTSMYLCASSSGLAASPGELFFGEGSRLTVL.

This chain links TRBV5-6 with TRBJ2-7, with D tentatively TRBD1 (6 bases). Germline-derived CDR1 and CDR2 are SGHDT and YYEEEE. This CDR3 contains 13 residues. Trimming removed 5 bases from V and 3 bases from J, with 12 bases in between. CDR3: CASRSQGHYEQYF. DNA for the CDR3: TGTGCCAGCAGATCTCAGGGGCACTACGAGCAGTACTTC.

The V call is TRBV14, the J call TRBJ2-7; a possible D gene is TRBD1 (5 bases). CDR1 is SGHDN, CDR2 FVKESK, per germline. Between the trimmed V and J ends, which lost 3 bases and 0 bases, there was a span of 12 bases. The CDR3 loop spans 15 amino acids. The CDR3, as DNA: TGTGCCAGCAGCCAGTCACAGGCACCCTCCTACGAGCAGTACTTC. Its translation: CASSQSQAPSYEQYF.

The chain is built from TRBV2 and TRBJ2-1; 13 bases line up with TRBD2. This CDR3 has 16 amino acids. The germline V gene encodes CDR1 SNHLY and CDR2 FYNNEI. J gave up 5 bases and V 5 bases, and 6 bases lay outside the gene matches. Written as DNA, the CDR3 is TGTGCCAGCAGTTCCGGACTAGCGGGAGAGGACAATGAGCAGTTCTTC. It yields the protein CASSSGLAGEDNEQFF.

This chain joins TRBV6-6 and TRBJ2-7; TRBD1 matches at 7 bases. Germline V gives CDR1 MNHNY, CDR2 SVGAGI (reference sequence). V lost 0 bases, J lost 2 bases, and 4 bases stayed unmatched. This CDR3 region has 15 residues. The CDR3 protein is CASSYSDRAPYEQYF. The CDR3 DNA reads TGTGCCAGCAGTTACTCCGACAGGGCGCCCTACGAGCAGTACTTC.

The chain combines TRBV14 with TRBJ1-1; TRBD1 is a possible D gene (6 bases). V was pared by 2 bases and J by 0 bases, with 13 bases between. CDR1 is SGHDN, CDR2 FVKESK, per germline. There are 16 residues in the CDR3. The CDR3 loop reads CASSQFFPGVNTEAFF. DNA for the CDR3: TGTGCCAGCAGCCAATTCTTCCCAGGGGTGAACACTGAAGCTTTCTTT.

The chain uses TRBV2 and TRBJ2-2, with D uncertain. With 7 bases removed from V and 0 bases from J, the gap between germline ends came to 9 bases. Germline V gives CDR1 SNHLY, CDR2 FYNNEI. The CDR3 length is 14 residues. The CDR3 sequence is CASIGESNTGELFF. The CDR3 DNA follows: TGTGCCAGCATTGGGGAATCGAACACCGGGGAGCTGTTTTTT.

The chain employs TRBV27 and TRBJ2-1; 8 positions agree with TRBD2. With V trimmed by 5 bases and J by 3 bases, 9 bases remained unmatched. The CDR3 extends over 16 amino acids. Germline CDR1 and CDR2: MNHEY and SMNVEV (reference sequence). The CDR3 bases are TGTGCCAGCAGTACCCTCGGCGGGAGGCTCTACAATGAGCAGTTCTTC. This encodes CASSTLGGRLYNEQFF.

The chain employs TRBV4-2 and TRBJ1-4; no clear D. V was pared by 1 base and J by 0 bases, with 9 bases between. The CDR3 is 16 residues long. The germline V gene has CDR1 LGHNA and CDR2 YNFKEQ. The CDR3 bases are TGTGCCAGCAGCCAAGCCGGCCATGCAACTAATGAAAAACTGTTTTTT. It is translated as CASSQAGHATNEKLFF.

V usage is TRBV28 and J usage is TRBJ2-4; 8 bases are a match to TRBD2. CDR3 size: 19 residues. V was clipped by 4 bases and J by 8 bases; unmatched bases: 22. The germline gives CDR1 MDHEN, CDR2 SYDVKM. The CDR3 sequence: CASSSLSDPPGGPGDIQYF. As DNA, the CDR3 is TGTGCCAGCAGTTCTCTCTCAGACCCACCGGGAGGGCCAGGGGACATTCAGTACTTC. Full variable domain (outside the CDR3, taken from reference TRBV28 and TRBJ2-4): DVKVTQSSRYLVKRTGEKVFLECVQDMDHENMFWYRQDPGLGLRLIYFSYDVKMKEKGDIPEGYSVSREKKERFSLILESASTNQTSMYLCASSSLSDPPGGPGDIQYFGAGTRLSVL.

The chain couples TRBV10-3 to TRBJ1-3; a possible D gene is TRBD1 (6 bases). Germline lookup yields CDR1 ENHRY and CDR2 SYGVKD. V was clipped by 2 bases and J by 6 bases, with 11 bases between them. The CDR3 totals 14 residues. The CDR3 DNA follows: TGTGCCATCAGTGAGGTGGCAGGGGTAAACACCATATATTTT. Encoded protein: CAISEVAGVNTIYF.

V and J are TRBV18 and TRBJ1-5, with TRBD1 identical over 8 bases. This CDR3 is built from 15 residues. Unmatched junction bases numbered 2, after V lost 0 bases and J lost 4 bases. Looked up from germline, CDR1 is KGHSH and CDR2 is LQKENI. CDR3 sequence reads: CASSPPGQGNQPQHF. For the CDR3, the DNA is TGTGCCAGCTCACCACCTGGACAGGGTAATCAGCCCCAGCATTTT. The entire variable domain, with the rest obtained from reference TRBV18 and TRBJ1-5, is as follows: NAGVMQNPRHLVRRRGQEARLRCSPMKGHSHVYWYRQLPEEGLKFMVYLQKENIIDESGMPKERFSAEFPKEGPSILRIQQVVRGDSAAYFCASSPPGQGNQPQHFGDGTRLSIL.

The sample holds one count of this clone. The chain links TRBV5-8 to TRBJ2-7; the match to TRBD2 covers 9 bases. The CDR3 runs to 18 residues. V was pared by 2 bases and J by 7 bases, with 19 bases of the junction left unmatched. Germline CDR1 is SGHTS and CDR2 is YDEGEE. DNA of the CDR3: TGTGCCAGCAGCTTTCGGCGGGCTAGCGGGGAAGGCCGAAGGGAGCAGTACTTC. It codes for CASSFRRASGEGRREQYF.

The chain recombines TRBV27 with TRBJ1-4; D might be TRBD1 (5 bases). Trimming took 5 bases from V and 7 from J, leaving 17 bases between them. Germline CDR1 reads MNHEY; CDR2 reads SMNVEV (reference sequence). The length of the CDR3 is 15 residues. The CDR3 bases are TGTGCCAGCAGTCCCGGGACGGGGCAAGCTGAAAAACTGTTTTTT. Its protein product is CASSPGTGQAEKLFF.

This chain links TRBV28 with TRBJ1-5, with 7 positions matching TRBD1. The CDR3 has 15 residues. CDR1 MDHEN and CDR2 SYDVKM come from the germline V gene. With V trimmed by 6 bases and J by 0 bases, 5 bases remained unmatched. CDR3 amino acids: CASSGTANSNQPQHF. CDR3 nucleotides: TGTGCCAGCAGCGGGACAGCAAATAGCAATCAGCCCCAGCATTTT. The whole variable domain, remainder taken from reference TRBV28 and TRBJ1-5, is DVKVTQSSRYLVKRTGEKVFLECVQDMDHENMFWYRQDPGLGLRLIYFSYDVKMKEKGDIPEGYSVSREKKERFSLILESASTNQTSMYLCASSGTANSNQPQHFGDGTRLSIL.

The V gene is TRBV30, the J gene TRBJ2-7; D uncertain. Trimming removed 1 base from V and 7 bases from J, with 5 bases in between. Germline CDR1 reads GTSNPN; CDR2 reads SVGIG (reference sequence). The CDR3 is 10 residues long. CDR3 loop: CAWSGAEQYF. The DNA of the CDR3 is TGTGCCTGGAGTGGGGCAGAGCAGTACTTC.

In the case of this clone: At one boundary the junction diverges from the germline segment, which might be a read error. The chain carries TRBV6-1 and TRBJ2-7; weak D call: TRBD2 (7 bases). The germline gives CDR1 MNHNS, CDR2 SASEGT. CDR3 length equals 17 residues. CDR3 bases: TGTGCCATCAGTGAGAGATCGAGCGGGACAACCCTGTACGAGCAGTACTTC. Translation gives CAISERSSGTTLYEQYF.

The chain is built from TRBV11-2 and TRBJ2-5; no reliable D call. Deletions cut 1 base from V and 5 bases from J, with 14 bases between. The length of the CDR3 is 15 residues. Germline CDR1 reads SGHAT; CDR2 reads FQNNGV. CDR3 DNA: TGTGCCAGCAGCTTAGTAGGTCCACTGGGGGAGACCCAGTACTTC. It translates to CASSLVGPLGETQYF.